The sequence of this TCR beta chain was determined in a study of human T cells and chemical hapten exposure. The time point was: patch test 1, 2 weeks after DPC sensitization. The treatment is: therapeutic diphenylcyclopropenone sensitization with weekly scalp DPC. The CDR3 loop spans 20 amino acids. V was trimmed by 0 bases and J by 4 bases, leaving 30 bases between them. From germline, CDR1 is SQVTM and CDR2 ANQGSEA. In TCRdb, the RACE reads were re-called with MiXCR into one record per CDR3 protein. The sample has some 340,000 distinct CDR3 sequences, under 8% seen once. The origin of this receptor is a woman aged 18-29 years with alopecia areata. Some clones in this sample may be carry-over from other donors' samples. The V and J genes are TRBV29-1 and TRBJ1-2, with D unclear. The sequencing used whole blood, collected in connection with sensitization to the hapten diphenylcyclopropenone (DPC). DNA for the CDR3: TGCAGCGTTGAAGATCGGATGAAGGACTCTATGGGGAGACTCATCTATGGCTACACCTTC. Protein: CSVEDRMKDSMGRLIYGYTF.